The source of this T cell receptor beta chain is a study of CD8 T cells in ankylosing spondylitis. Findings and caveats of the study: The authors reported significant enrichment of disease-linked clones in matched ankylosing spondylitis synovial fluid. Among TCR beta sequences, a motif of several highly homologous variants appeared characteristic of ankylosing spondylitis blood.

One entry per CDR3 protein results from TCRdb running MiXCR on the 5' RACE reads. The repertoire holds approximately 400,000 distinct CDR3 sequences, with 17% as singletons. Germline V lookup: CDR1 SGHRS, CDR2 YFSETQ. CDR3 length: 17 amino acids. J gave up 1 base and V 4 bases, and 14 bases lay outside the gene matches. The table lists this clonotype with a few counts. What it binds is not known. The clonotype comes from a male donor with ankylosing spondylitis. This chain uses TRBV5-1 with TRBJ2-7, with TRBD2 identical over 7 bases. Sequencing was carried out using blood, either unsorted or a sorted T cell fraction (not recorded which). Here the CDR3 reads CASSRLTSGMGSYEQYF. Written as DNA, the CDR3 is TGCGCCAGCAGCCGACTGACCAGCGGGATGGGGTCCTACGAGCAGTACTTC.